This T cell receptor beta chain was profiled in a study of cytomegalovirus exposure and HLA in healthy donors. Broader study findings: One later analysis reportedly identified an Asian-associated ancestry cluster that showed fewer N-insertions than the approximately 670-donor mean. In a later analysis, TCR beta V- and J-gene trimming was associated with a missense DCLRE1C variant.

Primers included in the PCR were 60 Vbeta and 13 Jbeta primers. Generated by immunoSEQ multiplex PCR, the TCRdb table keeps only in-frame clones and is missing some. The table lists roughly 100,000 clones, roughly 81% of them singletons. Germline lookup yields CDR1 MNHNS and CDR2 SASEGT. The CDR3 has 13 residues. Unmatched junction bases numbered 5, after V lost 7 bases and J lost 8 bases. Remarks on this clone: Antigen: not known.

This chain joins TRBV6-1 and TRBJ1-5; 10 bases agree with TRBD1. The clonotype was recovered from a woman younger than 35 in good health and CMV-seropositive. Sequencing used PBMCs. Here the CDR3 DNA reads TGTGCCAGCACCGACGGGACAGGGGAGCCCCAGCATTTT. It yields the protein CASTDGTGEPQHF.